The 10 T cell receptor beta chains below were found in one sample sequenced in a study of T cell repertoires in cytomegalovirus infection. Their cognate antigens are unknown. Each CDR3 protein is one row after TCRdb ran MiXCR on the reads. The data hold approximately 1,000,000 distinct CDR3 sequences, with approximately 32% observed a single time. The sequencing here drew on cultured CD8+ T cells from PBMCs, taken from culture after CMV antigen stimulation. These receptor sequences come from a human donor in good health (CMV status not recorded). Some clones in this sample may be carry-over from other donors' samples.

Many counts were recorded for this clonotype. The CDR3 here is CSVVGQSTPYGYTF. The CDR3 DNA sequence: TGCAGCGTAGTGGGACAGTCGACACCCTATGGCTACACCTTC. This chain joins TRBV29-1 and TRBJ1-2, with 7 bases aligning to TRBD1. Germline V CDR1 and CDR2: SQVTM, ANQGSEA. V gave up 6 bases and J gave up 4 bases; unmatched junction bases: 11. This CDR3 region has 14 residues.

This clonotype was observed at least ten times. This rearrangement joins TRBV12-3 or TRBV12-4 to TRBJ1-1; D is unclear. V lost 3 bases and J 6 bases, leaving 20 bases between the germline ends. There are 16 residues in the CDR3. CDR3 DNA sequence: TGTGCCAGCAGTTTGTCCCCGCTGATGGGTTGGGCTGAAGCTTTCTTT. Translation gives CASSLSPLMGWAEAFF.

The chain joins TRBV27 to TRBJ1-1; TRBD1 matches 9 bases. Germline assignment: CDR1 MNHEY and CDR2 SMNVEV (reference sequence). This CDR3 region has 14 residues. Trimming took 2 bases from V and 10 from J; bases not matched to a gene: 8. DNA for the CDR3: TGTGCCAGCAGTTTACTTAACGGGACAGGGTCAGCTTTCTTT. Its protein product is CASSLLNGTGSAFF.

About this clonotype itself: An end of the junction differs from the germline gene, which may be a read error. The chain has TRBV7-7 and TRBJ2-5, with TRBD2 matching 7 bases. The CDR3 contains 14 residues. Per the germline V gene, CDR1 is SSHAT and CDR2 is FNYEAQ (reference sequence). CDR3 sequence reads: CASSPQGLVETQYF. DNA of the CDR3: TGTGCTAGCAGCCCTCAAGGACTAGTCGAGACCCAGTACTTC.

This clonotype was seen more than once but under ten times. V gene TRBV12-5 combines with J gene TRBJ1-1; D uncertain. The V and J ends lost 1 base and 7 bases respectively, with 4 bases between them. The CDR3 sequence is 11 residues long. Looked up from germline, CDR1 is LGHNT and CDR2 is FRNRAP. The CDR3 coding sequence is TGTGCTAGTGGTTTGGGTCATGAAGCTTTCTTT. As protein: CASGLGHEAFF.

This sequence joins TRBV15 and TRBJ1-5, with D perhaps TRBD1 (5 bases). The CDR3 runs to 18 residues. Germline values: CDR1 LNHNV, CDR2 YYDKDF (reference sequence). Trimming removed 0 bases from V and 4 bases from J, with 19 bases in between. The CDR3 is CATSRDLNFGGGNQPQHF. In nucleotides, the CDR3 is TGTGCCACCAGCAGAGACCTAAATTTTGGGGGGGGGAATCAGCCCCAGCATTTT.

This clonotype has ten or more counts. This chain links TRBV12-3 or TRBV12-4 with TRBJ1-3; TRBD1 might be the D (6 bases). CDR3 size: 15 residues. V dropped 6 bases and J dropped 4 bases, with 16 bases sitting between them. The CDR3 is CASRGSGTSGNTIYF. CDR3 DNA: TGTGCCAGCAGGGGGAGCGGGACATCCGGAAACACCATATATTTT.

As for this clonotype: Here the CDR3 omits its conserved ending phenylalanine or tryptophan, so a read error is the likely source. The genes are TRBV4-1 and TRBJ2-5; TRBD2 matches at 11 bases. The V gene end was trimmed by 0 bases and the J gene end by 3 bases; junction bases not matched to a gene: 3. The germline CDR1 and CDR2 sequences are MGHRA and YSYEKL. The CDR3 spans 16 residues. CDR3 residues: CASSQDTTSGEETQYI. The CDR3 nucleotides are TGCGCCAGCAGCCAAGATACGACTAGCGGGGAAGAGACCCAGTACATC.

Ten or more counts support this clonotype. CDR3 sequence: CASSQGVGEDTGELFF. The CDR3 nucleotides are TGCGCCAGCAGCCAAGGTGTCGGGGAGGACACCGGGGAGCTGTTTTTT. The chain employs TRBV4-3 and TRBJ2-2; tentative D call: TRBD2 (6 bases). Trimming stripped 1 base from V and 3 bases from J, with 12 bases between. The CDR3 is 16 amino acids. The germline gives CDR1 LGHNA, CDR2 YSLEER.

The rearrangement joins TRBV11-2 to TRBJ2-7; 9 positions agree with TRBD1. Germline V lookup: CDR1 SGHAT, CDR2 FQNNGV. Trimming cost V 5 bases and J 5 bases; bases outside gene matches: 7. This CDR3 is 14 amino acids long. CDR3 amino acids: CASSPRGQGHEQYF. In DNA form, the CDR3 reads TGTGCCAGCAGCCCGCGGGGACAGGGCCACGAGCAGTACTTC.